This T cell receptor (beta chain) emerged from a study of shared clonotypes between healthy human individuals (dated by TCRdb to 2019 to 2021). Study-wide context: The cohort included three men and a couple of women between 18 and 49 years of age. To estimate repertoire size and how much clonotypes are shared between individuals, the study performed deep sequencing of blood TCR repertoires from a few healthy adults. To increase sequencing depth and limit assay-specific biases, different laboratories used diverse techniques to prepare libraries and sequence TCR repertoires. Per donor, leukapheresis produced somewhere between about 0.9 and 10 billion PBMCs. Findings and caveats that apply to the study as a whole: Sampling was restricted to blood, and TCR repertoires in tissues likely differ from the TCR repertoires found in blood. The genetic and exposure-history diversity represented was limited by the small number of donors. Pairwise subsampling indicated that sequencing depth was expected to affect the degree of clonotype sharing among donors.

Donors were healthy HIV-negative adults with no recently reported acute infections or vaccinations. All donors were Caucasian adults living in Nashville, Tennessee, USA. For unsorted samples, 90 million or so PBMCs were counted and genomic DNA was extracted with the QIAamp DNA Blood Mini kit. After blood collection by leukapheresis, PBMCs were isolated using Ficoll-Histopaque density gradient centrifugation and then cryopreserved in the vapor phase of liquid nitrogen. Including cysteine and phenylalanine, the CDR3 has 14 amino acids. The kept DNA is CDR3 alone, 42 bases in frame from the first base. The germline V gene supplies CDR1 SGHRS and CDR2 YFSETQ. Clipping removes 6 bases from V and 1 base from J, with 5 as the unmatched junction base count. TCR CDR3 regions were amplified from genomic DNA by multiplex PCR using the deep immunoSEQ assay. For each cell subset, the extracted genomic DNA was distributed evenly across all wells of several immunoSEQ 96-well plates, and each plate served as one replicate. For unsorted PBMC, each replicate PCR was loaded with roughly 0.3 ug genomic DNA, equivalent to some 27,000 T cell genomes. Genomic DNA from unsorted PBMC was sequenced over ten immunoSEQ deep assay plates. Purified libraries were quantified with a Qubit 3.0 fluorometer, sized on a Bioanalyzer 2100, and re-quantified with the KAPA Library Quantification kit. Every immunoSEQ 96-well plate was sequenced on a separate single-read 150-cycle Illumina NextSeq 550 flow cell. For the original study's pipeline: Because the immunoSEQ output held only junctional sequences and lacked quality scores, the filtering could not match the filtering applied to full-length reads. To assign V/J genes and CDR3, sequences were annotated against IMGT germline references using PyIR, a Python wrapper for IgBLAST v1.9. Reads were filtered out if the reads had weak V/J assignments (E-value above 1e-6), no CDR3, stop codons, out-of-frame junctions, or ambiguous translated residues. A V3J clonotype was defined by an identical inferred V gene, J gene, and CDR3 amino acid sequence. Percentage overlap between repertoires was computed as shared unique clonotypes divided by the size of the smaller repertoire. Three approaches were used to assess repertoire richness: RTK rarefaction, the Chao1 estimator, and Recon v2.1 estimates of unobserved clonotypes. This is the immuneACCESS table as TCRdb keeps it, with only in-frame sequences that have V and J called. A part of the clones is gone; compared with another copy, unresolved V genes explain less than half, and the rest is unexplained. V, J and clone size are those of that table, while D and trimming were read from the DNA. This sample lists roughly 510,000 clones; nearly 80% were detected once. The ten largest clonotypes hold about an eighth of the sample.

Concerning this clone itself: Its antigen is unknown. No base quality information exists; no much larger clone differs at one position.

The sample consisted of PBMCs. The rearranged chain carries TRBV5-1 and TRBJ1-1; TRBD1 aligns with 8 central bases. This TCR came from a woman in her 40s in good health. Some clones in this sample may be carry-over from other donors' samples. In nucleotides, the sequence is TGCGCCAGCACACCCCAGGGGGCGAACACTGAAGCTTTCTTT. Translated, this gives CASTPQGANTEAFF.